The 14 T cell receptor beta chains below all came from one sample that was sequenced in a study of vaccination and CD4 T cells after COVID-19. Noted treatment: roughly 10-day PBMC culture with coronavirus spike peptide pools or control peptides (ViraFEST assay). The antigens of these receptors remain unknown. The Oncomine TCR Beta short-read assay was what sequenced the DNA obtained from cultured CD4+ T cells. In TCRdb, the PCR reads were re-called with MiXCR into one record per CDR3 protein. This sample has under 15,000 distinct CDR3 sequences, with around 47% found just once. Sequencing was done on a sample of CD4+ T cells from blood, cultured in vitro. These receptor sequences come from a human donor who had recovered from COVID-19.

The CDR3 loop is CASSAFSGKNGGELFF. CDR3 in DNA: TGTGCCAGCAGTGCCTTTAGCGGGAAGAATGGCGGGGAGCTGTTTTTT. This chain joins TRBV25-1 and TRBJ2-2, with 8 bases that match TRBD2. The germline V gene encodes CDR1 MGHDK and CDR2 SYGVNS. The V segment lost 4 bases and the J segment 7 bases; nucleotides outside the gene matches: 11. The CDR3 spans 16 residues.

Only one count was recorded for this clonotype. The chain links TRBV28 to TRBJ1-4; weak D call: TRBD1 (5 bases). Germline CDR1 reads MDHEN; CDR2 reads SYDVKM. V lost 6 bases, J lost 0 bases, and 8 bases lay in between. The length of the CDR3 is 14 residues. The CDR3 spells CASRPGPTNEKLFF. In DNA, the CDR3 is TGTGCCAGCAGGCCGGGACCAACTAATGAAAAACTGTTTTTT.

This sequence joins TRBV6-5 and TRBJ1-5; 7 nucleotides match TRBD1. CDR1 MNHEY and CDR2 SVGAGI come from the germline V gene. With V trimmed by 2 bases and J by 0 bases, 4 bases remained unmatched. CDR3 length: 16 amino acids. This chain's CDR3 is CASSYAGTDSNQPQHF. CDR3 DNA: TGTGCCAGCAGTTACGCAGGGACAGATAGCAATCAGCCCCAGCATTTT.

V usage is TRBV29-1 and J usage is TRBJ2-5; tentatively, D is TRBD1 (6 bases). The CDR3 runs to 12 residues. V lost 5 bases, J lost 7 bases, and 14 bases lay in between. Germline V gene sequence: CDR1 SQVTM, CDR2 ANQGSEA. CDR3 sequence: CSVSDRGGTQYF. CDR3 sequence (DNA): TGCAGCGTTTCGGACAGAGGGGGGACCCAGTACTTC.

Here the CDR3 DNA reads TGTGCCAGCAGAAAGACAGGGAATGAAAAACTGTTTTTT. It translates to CASRKTGNEKLFF. The V gene is TRBV11-2, the J gene TRBJ1-4, with TRBD1 matching over 7 bases. Germline assignment: CDR1 SGHAT and CDR2 FQNNGV. The CDR3 is 13 residues long. With V trimmed by 6 bases and J by 5 bases, 3 bases remained unmatched.

This clonotype was observed a handful of times. The J gene is TRBJ1-5, the V gene TRBV7-2; 10 bases agree with TRBD1. The CDR3 is 15 residues long. CDR1 is SGHTA and CDR2 is FQGNSA in the germline V gene. V was pared by 5 bases and J by 6 bases, with 7 bases of the junction left unmatched. The CDR3 region has the DNA TGTGCCAGCAGCCGCGACGGGACAGGGGTTCAGCCCCAGCATTTT. This gives the protein CASSRDGTGVQPQHF.

The chain carries TRBV20-1 and TRBJ2-3; tentatively, D is TRBD2 (6 bases). V was pared by 5 bases and J by 5 bases, with 20 bases between. Germline CDR1 is DFQATT and CDR2 is SNEGSKA (reference sequence). The CDR3 runs 15 residues. The DNA for the CDR3 is TGCAGTGCTTCCGACGGACGTGGGGGGATAGATACGCAGTATTTT. Protein sequence: CSASDGRGGIDTQYF.

Note on this clonotype: Germline and junction disagree at one end, which may indicate a read error. V and J are TRBV7-7 and TRBJ2-6; no firm D call. The CDR3 runs to 18 residues. Germline loops: CDR1 SSHAT, CDR2 FNYEAQ (reference sequence). CDR3 in DNA: TGTGCTAGCAGCCCTACGACGGCCGTGTTCCCTGGGGCCAACGTCCTGACTTTC. Translating gives CASSPTTAVFPGANVLTF.

The rearrangement uses TRBV11-2 and TRBJ2-3; D is undetermined. Germline V gene lookup returns CDR1 SGHAT and CDR2 FQNNGV. V dropped 5 bases and J dropped 0 bases, with 6 bases sitting between them. This CDR3 contains 13 residues. DNA of the CDR3: TGTGCCAGCAGCGGAGCCAGCACAGATACGCAGTATTTT. It is translated as CASSGASTDTQYF.

The rearrangement uses TRBV7-9 and TRBJ1-4, with D possibly being TRBD1 (6 bases). CDR1 and CDR2 (germline): SEHNR, FQNEAQ (reference sequence). Trimming shortened V by 2 bases and J by 0 bases, and 7 bases separated the two germline ends. The CDR3 contains 15 residues. CDR3 in DNA: TGTGCCAGCAGCTTACAGGGGACAACTAATGAAAAACTGTTTTTT. Protein sequence: CASSLQGTTNEKLFF.

V is TRBV7-2 and J is TRBJ2-7; either TRBD1 or TRBD2 may fit D (5 bases each). The CDR3 sequence is 12 residues long. The V gene lost 2 bases and the J gene lost 6 bases, with 8 bases spanning the gap. The V gene's germline CDR1 is SGHTA and CDR2 FQGNSA. DNA for the CDR3: TGTGCCAGCAGCTTATGGGGGTCCGAGCAGTACTTC. This translates into CASSLWGSEQYF.

This clonotype was observed a few times. An end of the junction differs from the germline gene, which may be a read error. V and J are TRBV27 and TRBJ1-2; TRBD1 aligns across 11 bases. The CDR3 length is 14 residues. The germline V gene encodes CDR1 MNHEY and CDR2 SMNVEV (reference sequence). The CDR3 coding sequence is TGTGCCAGCAGGGGGACAGGGGGTAACAATGGCTACACCTTC. It encodes CASRGTGGNNGYTF.

The rearrangement joins TRBV11-1 to TRBJ1-6; 8 bases agree with TRBD1. After removal of 4 bases from V and 7 bases from J, the junction contained 9 bases not matched to a gene. The CDR3 runs to 16 residues. Germline-derived CDR1 and CDR2 are SGHAT and FQDESV (reference sequence). In DNA, the CDR3 is TGTGCCAGCAGCTCATGGACAGGGAGTAGGAATTCACCCCTCCACTTT. It is translated as CASSSWTGSRNSPLHF. The full variable domain, its missing parts supplied by reference TRBV11-1 and TRBJ1-6, is EAEVAQSPRYKITEKSQAVAFWCDPISGHATLYWYRQILGQGPELLVQFQDESVVDDSQLPKDRFSAERLKGVDSTLKIQPAELGDSAMYLCASSSWTGSRNSPLHFGNGTRLTVT.

The chain employs TRBV5-4 and TRBJ1-4; D not certain. This CDR3 spans 14 amino acids. The V end was cut by 0 bases, the J end by 6 bases, with 9 bases between. Looked up from germline, CDR1 is SGHNT and CDR2 is YYREEE (reference sequence). CDR3 sequence reads: CASSLGGTDEKLFF. The CDR3 DNA sequence: TGTGCCAGCAGCTTGGGGGGAACAGATGAAAAACTGTTTTTT.